The next 24 T cell receptor beta chains were all read from a single sample in a study of T cell responses to AZD1222 COVID-19 vaccine. This table comes from immunoSEQ multiplex PCR, and its TCRdb copy is limited to in-frame clones, with some not included. Of about 120,000 clones in the sample, 88% were seen once. Specimen: peripheral blood, collected on day 0 of AZD1222 vaccination. Receptors were obtained from an adult in good health.

The V gene is TRBV6-5, the J gene TRBJ2-7; the match to TRBD1 covers 11 bases. Trimming cost V 2 bases and J 3 bases; bases outside gene matches: 3. Germline V gives CDR1 MNHEY, CDR2 SVGAGI. The CDR3 loop spans 15 amino acids. CDR3 amino acids: CASSYRGQGVYEQYF. The DNA of the CDR3 is TGTGCCAGCAGTTACAGGGGACAGGGGGTCTACGAGCAGTACTTC.

The chain links TRBV6-5 to TRBJ1-6; weak D call: TRBD1 (5 bases). CDR1 and CDR2 from the germline V gene are MNHEY and SVGAGI. The CDR3 totals 13 residues. V shed 8 bases and J shed 10 bases, with 15 bases lying between them. CDR3 amino acids: CASARGTRSPLHF. DNA of the CDR3: TGTGCCAGCGCTAGGGGAACCCGGTCACCCCTCCACTTT.

The gene calls are TRBV11-1 and TRBJ1-2; perhaps TRBD1 as D (5 bases). Germline CDR1 is SGHAT and CDR2 is FQDESV (reference sequence). V was cut by 5 bases and J by 0 bases, with 13 bases left in between. The CDR3 has 15 residues. The CDR3 DNA follows: TGTGCCAGCAGCGTCGGGACCGCCTCTAACTATGGCTACACCTTC. Translation gives CASSVGTASNYGYTF.

The chain links TRBV7-9 to TRBJ2-4; tentatively, D is TRBD1 (5 bases). Germline V gives CDR1 SEHNR, CDR2 FQNEAQ (reference sequence). This CDR3 contains 16 residues. Between the trimmed V and J ends, which lost 3 bases and 4 bases, there was a span of 16 bases. Written as DNA, the CDR3 is TGTGCCAGCAGCTTTTGGGGCGCCACACTAAAAAACATTCAGTACTTC. It translates to CASSFWGATLKNIQYF.

The chain uses TRBV5-6 and TRBJ1-3, with D possibly being TRBD1 (5 bases). Trimming removed 4 bases at V and 4 bases at J, with 15 bases between. The CDR3 totals 15 residues. CDR1 is SGHDT, CDR2 YYEEEE, per germline. The CDR3 nucleotides are TGTGCCAGCAGCCCGGGACTGGGAGGCGGAAACACCATATATTTT. Translated: CASSPGLGGGNTIYF.

The V call is TRBV20-1, the J call TRBJ2-6; maybe TRBD2 (6 bases). Trimming shortened V by 3 bases and J by 1 base, and 7 bases separated the two germline ends. CDR1 and CDR2 from the germline V gene are DFQATT and SNEGSKA (reference sequence). The CDR3 runs 14 residues. The DNA of the CDR3 is TGCAGTGCTAGTCGGGGGTCTGGGGCCAACGTCCTGACTTTC. As protein: CSASRGSGANVLTF.

V usage is TRBV7-2 and J usage is TRBJ2-3, with a weak D call TRBD2 (6 bases). Germline CDR1 SGHTA, CDR2 FQGNSA. Trimming cost V 1 base and J 6 bases, with 17 bases left between them. This CDR3 spans 16 amino acids. CDR3 bases: TGTGCCAGCAGCTTAGGCGGGATCTCGTTTGGGGATACGCAGTATTTT. It is translated as CASSLGGISFGDTQYF. Using reference TRBV7-2 and TRBJ2-3 for the parts outside the CDR3, the full variable domain is GAGVSQSPSNKVTEKGKDVELRCDPISGHTALYWYRQSLGQGLEFLIYFQGNSAPDKSGLPSDRFSAERTGGSVSTLTIQRTQQEDSAVYLCASSLGGISFGDTQYFGPGTRLTVL.

V usage is TRBV12-3 or TRBV12-4 and J usage is TRBJ1-6, with D uncertain. Trimming pared 3 bases from V and 8 bases from J, leaving 8 bases between. The CDR3 totals 13 residues. The CDR3 is CASSFFQDSPLHF. The CDR3 DNA is TGTGCCAGCAGTTTTTTCCAGGATTCACCCCTCCACTTT.

The chain carries TRBV6-2 or TRBV6-3 and TRBJ2-5, with D perhaps TRBD2 (6 bases). Trimming took off 2 bases at V and 1 base at J, with 14 bases between the two ends. CDR1 is MNHEY and CDR2 is SVGEGT in the germline V gene. CDR3 length: 16 residues. CDR3 loop: CASSYDFWGVQETQYF. The CDR3 coding sequence is TGTGCCAGCAGTTACGACTTCTGGGGGGTCCAAGAGACCCAGTACTTC.

There are a few counts of this clone. J is TRBJ2-3 and V is TRBV9; D is perhaps TRBD1 or TRBD2 (6 bases each). Germline assignment: CDR1 SGDLS and CDR2 YYNGEE. The length of the CDR3 is 15 residues. V was clipped by 3 bases and J by 4 bases, with 15 bases between them. The CDR3 is CASSAQVGGADTQYF. The CDR3 coding sequence is TGTGCCAGCAGCGCACAAGTGGGGGGCGCAGATACGCAGTATTTT. Full variable domain (rest looked up from reference TRBV9 and TRBJ2-3): DSGVTQTPKHLITATGQRVTLRCSPRSGDLSVYWYQQSLDQGLQFLIQYYNGEERAKGNILERFSAQQFPDLHSELNLSSLELGDSALYFCASSAQVGGADTQYFGPGTRLTVL.

The rearrangement uses TRBV27 and TRBJ1-1; D not resolved. V shed 6 bases and J shed 4 bases, with 15 bases lying between them. The CDR3 has 14 residues. Germline CDR1 and CDR2: MNHEY and SMNVEV (reference sequence). The CDR3 loop reads CASSLRSFGTEAFF. CDR3 in DNA: TGTGCCAGCAGCCTCAGATCTTTTGGCACTGAAGCTTTCTTT.

This clone was picked up one time. The rearrangement joins TRBV5-1 to TRBJ1-2; D might be TRBD1 (6 bases). V lost 4 bases and J 7 bases, leaving 14 bases between the germline ends. Germline-derived CDR1 and CDR2 are SGHRS and YFSETQ. This CDR3 region has 13 residues. The CDR3 DNA reads TGCGCCAGCAGCCCCGCAGGGGCTATTGGCTACACCTTC. Translated, it gives CASSPAGAIGYTF.

The chain links TRBV28 to TRBJ1-5, with D unclear. With 3 bases removed from V and 4 bases from J, the gap between germline ends came to 10 bases. CDR1 and CDR2 from the germline V gene are MDHEN and SYDVKM. This CDR3 is built from 14 residues. Here the CDR3 reads CASSLLGSNQPQHF. The CDR3 DNA is TGTGCCAGCAGTTTGCTGGGTTCAAATCAGCCCCAGCATTTT.

The chain uses TRBV7-2 and TRBJ1-2; TRBD1 matches at 9 bases. The CDR3 is 14 residues long. The V segment lost 1 base and the J segment 8 bases; nucleotides outside the gene matches: 5. Per germline, CDR1 SGHTA and CDR2 FQGNSA. The CDR3 protein is CASSLVGQGNGYTF. The CDR3 nucleotides read TGTGCCAGCAGCTTAGTCGGACAGGGGAACGGCTACACCTTC.

This clone has just a few counts. The CDR3: CASSQDSGLHTGELFF. For the CDR3, the DNA is TGTGCCAGCAGCCAAGATTCCGGCCTCCACACCGGGGAGCTGTTTTTT. The gene calls are TRBV4-2 and TRBJ2-2; D ambiguous. Trimming took off 0 bases at V and 3 bases at J, with 11 bases between the two ends. This CDR3 is 16 amino acids long. Germline V gene lookup returns CDR1 LGHNA and CDR2 YNFKEQ.

The chain has TRBV10-3 and TRBJ1-3; D is uncertain. Trimming took 6 bases from V and 1 from J, leaving 4 bases between them. CDR3 length equals 12 residues. Germline values: CDR1 ENHRY, CDR2 SYGVKD. The CDR3 DNA follows: TGTGCCATCAGCACATCTGGAAACACCATATATTTT. It yields the protein CAISTSGNTIYF.

The gene calls are TRBV9 and TRBJ2-1; D remains ambiguous. This CDR3 is built from 13 residues. Trimming left V 1 base short and J 9 bases short, with 11 bases between. CDR1 is SGDLS, CDR2 YYNGEE, per germline. This CDR3 is CASSVLGKGEQFF. DNA of the CDR3: TGTGCCAGCAGCGTATTGGGAAAGGGTGAGCAGTTCTTC.

V gene TRBV6-5 combines with J gene TRBJ1-3, with D uncertain. The germline V gene encodes CDR1 MNHEY and CDR2 SVGAGI. The V end was cut by 5 bases, the J end by 4 bases, with 12 bases between. This CDR3 spans 14 amino acids. CDR3 in DNA: TGTGCCAGCAGTCTTACCGGGATCGGAAACACCATATATTTT. Translation gives CASSLTGIGNTIYF.

This chain joins TRBV28 and TRBJ1-2; D ambiguous. This CDR3 contains 11 residues. Trimming took 7 bases from V and 3 from J, leaving 6 bases between them. Germline CDR1 MDHEN, CDR2 SYDVKM. The CDR3 DNA reads TGTGCCAGCATAGGGTACTATGGCTACACCTTC. Its protein product is CASIGYYGYTF.

The rearrangement uses TRBV3-1 (or the pseudogene TRBV3-2) and TRBJ1-6; D gene ambiguous. V gave up 3 bases and J gave up 18 bases, with 18 bases separating them. The CDR3 is 13 residues long. The germline CDR1 and CDR2 sequences are LGHDT and YNNKEL (reference sequence). CDR3 loop: CASSQSDILSPHF. The DNA of the CDR3 is TGTGCCAGCAGCCAGTCTGACATCCTCAGCCCCCACTTT.

The chain combines TRBV18 with TRBJ2-2; D may be TRBD2 (6 bases). Trimming removed 0 bases at V and 8 bases at J, with 16 bases between. Germline values: CDR1 KGHSH, CDR2 LQKENI. The CDR3 has 16 amino acids. The CDR3 DNA is TGTGCCAGCTCACCACCCTTGGGCGGGGCCGGGGGGGAGCTGTTTTTT. Translating it yields CASSPPLGGAGGELFF.

The chain recombines TRBV21-1 with TRBJ1-3; TRBD1, the table's D call, was not compared with the DNA. TRBV21-1 is recorded as a pseudogene. The CDR3 is made up of 18 amino acids. CDR3 DNA: TGTGCCAGCAGCAAAGGAAGCAGGGCACAGAACTCTGGAAACACCATATATTTT. Its protein is CASSKGSRAQNSGNTIYF.

This clone appeared a single time. The V call is TRBV11-2, the J call TRBJ1-1; D is uncertain. Trimming cost V 0 bases and J 0 bases, with 8 bases left between them. The length of the CDR3 is 15 residues. Germline lookup yields CDR1 SGHAT and CDR2 FQNNGV. This chain's CDR3 is CASSLDPALNTEAFF. CDR3 in DNA: TGTGCCAGCAGCTTAGATCCAGCATTGAACACTGAAGCTTTCTTT.

On this clone: Other DNA sequences in the same sample also yield this CDR3. The gene calls are TRBV6-5 and TRBJ1-1; perhaps TRBD1 as D (5 bases). The V end was cut by 0 bases, the J end by 0 bases, with 8 bases between. Germline CDR1 reads MNHEY; CDR2 reads SVGAGI. The CDR3 length is 15 residues. CDR3: CASSYSRGLNTEAFF. The CDR3 DNA is TGTGCCAGCAGTTACTCACGGGGGTTGAACACTGAAGCTTTCTTT.